A single sample is the source of the 21 T cell receptor beta chains below, sequenced in a study of blood T cells in healthy people across ages. With a J-beta primer mix and a sample-barcoded 5' primer, a second PCR ran about 7 to 12 cycles. Via MiXCR, TCRdb re-called the 5' RACE reads, giving one row per CDR3 protein. The sample lists around 1,000,000 distinct CDR3 sequences, 20% to 25% occurring once. The same data also went into a second study, on T cells of mothers and their children.

The specimen sequenced was blood. The receptor source for this set is a girl between 2 and 10 years old in good health.

The CDR3 DNA reads as TGTGCCAGCGGGGGATTGAACACTGAAGCTTTCTTT. Protein: CASGGLNTEAFF. The chain recombines TRBV2 with TRBJ1-1; TRBD1 might be the D (5 bases). The V end was cut by 8 bases, the J end by 0 bases, with 7 bases between. This CDR3 contains 12 residues. From germline, CDR1 is SNHLY and CDR2 FYNNEI.

This clonotype occurred a few times. This chain connects TRBV6-6 to TRBJ2-4, with D unclear. The CDR3 contains 14 residues. Germline V gene sequence: CDR1 MNHNY, CDR2 SVGAGI (reference sequence). V lost 7 bases, J lost 7 bases, and 17 bases lay in between. The CDR3: CASTSWVEDNIQYF. The CDR3 region has the DNA TGTGCCAGCACTTCATGGGTAGAGGATAACATTCAGTACTTC.

The chain carries TRBV6-6 and TRBJ2-5; 7 positions match TRBD2. The CDR3 has 16 amino acids. The germline V gene encodes CDR1 MNHNY and CDR2 SVGAGI (reference sequence). Trimming cost V 2 bases and J 2 bases; bases outside gene matches: 8. The CDR3 is CASSYGGGLGQETQYF. Here the CDR3 DNA reads TGTGCCAGCAGTTACGGCGGGGGATTAGGGCAAGAGACCCAGTACTTC.

A few counts support this clonotype. The CDR3 reads CATFSGDTQYF. Written as DNA, the CDR3 is TGCGCCACCTTTAGCGGAGATACGCAGTATTTT. The chain couples TRBV4-1 to TRBJ2-3, with TRBD2 as a possible D gene (6 bases). Looked up from germline, CDR1 is MGHRA and CDR2 is YSYEKL. V gave up 10 bases and J gave up 5 bases, with 10 bases separating them. This CDR3 has 11 residues.

This clonotype was counted between two and nine times. The chain uses TRBV5-1 and TRBJ2-7; D is possibly TRBD1 (6 bases). The CDR3 loop spans 15 amino acids. CDR1 SGHRS and CDR2 YFSETQ come from the germline V gene. V lost 2 bases, J lost 0 bases, and 12 bases lay in between. The CDR3 loop reads CASSFSPGDSYEQYF. As DNA, the CDR3 is TGCGCCAGCAGCTTTAGCCCAGGGGACTCCTACGAGCAGTACTTC.

V usage is TRBV29-1 and J usage is TRBJ2-1; either TRBD1 or TRBD2 may fit D (5 bases each). Trimming removed 5 bases at V and 4 bases at J, with 12 bases between. Germline lookup yields CDR1 SQVTM and CDR2 ANQGSEA. The CDR3 loop spans 13 amino acids. CDR3 nucleotides: TGCAGCGTTTACTTGGGACCATACAATGAGCAGTTCTTC. Translation gives CSVYLGPYNEQFF.

V usage is TRBV20-1 and J usage is TRBJ1-2; TRBD1 might be the D (5 bases). The ends were cut back, 6 bases at V and 6 bases at J, with 20 bases in the middle. CDR3 length: 14 residues. Germline V lookup: CDR1 DFQATT, CDR2 SNEGSKA (reference sequence). The CDR3 sequence: CSAPKGRQPHGYTF. In nucleotides, the CDR3 is TGCAGTGCGCCTAAGGGACGACAACCCCATGGCTACACCTTC.

The DNA of the CDR3 is TGCGCCAGCAGCCAAGAGGTATCGTGGGCAGACTCCTATAAAGAGACCCAGTACTTC. As protein: CASSQEVSWADSYKETQYF. This chain links TRBV4-3 with TRBJ2-7; D is unclear. The J call may be mistaken, given a closer DNA end match to TRBJ2-5. Germline values: CDR1 LGHNA, CDR2 YSLEER. This CDR3 region has 19 residues.

This clonotype has at least ten counts. V is TRBV7-3 and J is TRBJ2-5; the D gene is possibly TRBD1 (5 bases). Germline assignment: CDR1 SGHTA and CDR2 FQGTGA. V was clipped by 2 bases and J by 4 bases, with 14 bases between them. This CDR3 has 15 amino acids. For the CDR3, the DNA is TGTGCCAGCAGCTTATTATCAGGGATGGGAGAGACCCAGTACTTC. Its protein is CASSLLSGMGETQYF.

This clonotype was seen a handful of times. V is TRBV9 and J is TRBJ1-1; no definite D call. V gave up 0 bases and J gave up 3 bases, with 9 bases separating them. Looked up from germline, CDR1 is SGDLS and CDR2 is YYNGEE. CDR3 size: 14 residues. DNA for the CDR3: TGTGCCAGCAGCGTAGGGGCGAGGGACACTGAAGCTTTCTTT. Its protein product is CASSVGARDTEAFF.

The chain employs TRBV11-2 and TRBJ2-5; 10 nucleotides line up with TRBD2. This CDR3 has 15 residues. V shed 6 bases and J 5 bases; nucleotides not matched to a gene: 9. Germline CDR1 reads SGHAT; CDR2 reads FQNNGV. CDR3 sequence reads: CASSFSGGDPETQYF. CDR3 nucleotides: TGTGCCAGCAGTTTCAGCGGGGGGGACCCGGAGACCCAGTACTTC.

To note about this clonotype: Lacking the conserved final phenylalanine or tryptophan, this CDR3 likely reflects a read error. This rearrangement joins TRBV12-3 or TRBV12-4 to TRBJ2-7; D gene unclear. The CDR3 has 12 amino acids. Trimming stripped 6 bases from V and 1 base from J, with 7 bases between. The CDR3 loop reads CASRFLSYEQYI. As DNA, the CDR3 is TGTGCCAGCAGGTTTCTGTCCTACGAGCAGTACATC.

This clonotype was counted only a few times. This chain uses TRBV9 with TRBJ2-3; no clear D. The germline V gene encodes CDR1 SGDLS and CDR2 YYNGEE. The CDR3 spans 11 residues. V was shortened by 8 bases and J by 4 bases, with 8 bases between the two germline ends. CDR3 bases: TGTGCCAGTTCGATGGCAGATACGCAGTATTTT. It specifies CASSMADTQYF.

The chain employs TRBV4-2 and TRBJ2-1; 10 nucleotides match TRBD2. Per the germline V gene, CDR1 is LGHNA and CDR2 is YNFKEQ. Trimming cost V 0 bases and J 8 bases; bases outside gene matches: 4. The CDR3 contains 15 residues. CDR3 sequence: CASSQDRSGGDEQFF. The CDR3 DNA sequence: TGTGCCAGCAGCCAAGATCGAAGCGGGGGGGATGAGCAGTTCTTC.

This clonotype was picked up a small number of times. The chain combines TRBV20-1 with TRBJ1-6, with 8 nucleotides matching TRBD1. The CDR3 runs 15 residues. V shed 1 base and J 7 bases; nucleotides not matched to a gene: 6. Germline V gene lookup returns CDR1 DFQATT and CDR2 SNEGSKA (reference sequence). The CDR3 region has the DNA TGCAGTGCTAGAGTAGTGGGACAGGAAAATTCACCCCTCCACTTT. Its translation is CSARVVGQENSPLHF.

The rearrangement joins TRBV28 to TRBJ2-2, with TRBD1 matching over 9 bases. This CDR3 spans 15 amino acids. V dropped 4 bases and J dropped 3; count of bases not matched to a gene: 3. The germline V gene has CDR1 MDHEN and CDR2 SYDVKM. CDR3 residues: CASSSGTGYTGELFF. Written as DNA, the CDR3 is TGTGCCAGCAGTTCCGGGACAGGGTACACCGGGGAGCTGTTTTTT.

The J gene is TRBJ2-5, the V gene TRBV6-6; 12 bases map to TRBD1. The J call is doubtful: the DNA matches TRBJ2-1 better. Germline values: CDR1 MNHNY, CDR2 SVGAGI (reference sequence). The CDR3 spans 16 residues. In DNA, the CDR3 is TGTGCCAGCAGTTACGGGACAGGGGGCTCCCCCAATGAGCAGTTCTTC. This sequence encodes CASSYGTGGSPNEQFF.

The rearrangement uses TRBV20-1 and TRBJ2-5; 9 nucleotides match TRBD1. The assigned J gene may be wrong: the sequence end matches TRBJ2-7 better. CDR1 and CDR2 (germline): DFQATT, SNEGSKA (reference sequence). CDR3 length equals 15 residues. CDR3 DNA: TGCAGTGGGAAGGACTCGGGACAGGGATTCCCCGAGCAGTACTTC. Translated, it gives CSGKDSGQGFPEQYF.

This sequence joins TRBV7-3 and TRBJ2-5; the D call may be TRBD1 or TRBD2 (5 bases each). The V end lost 5 bases, the J end lost 7 bases, and 14 bases lay between the germline ends. The germline CDR1 and CDR2 sequences are SGHTA and FQGTGA. This CDR3 spans 13 amino acids. CDR3 in amino acids: CASSVDRGGTQYF. In nucleotides, the CDR3 is TGTGCCAGCAGCGTCGACAGAGGAGGGACCCAGTACTTC.

This clonotype has more than one count but fewer than ten. This chain links TRBV5-1 with TRBJ2-4; TRBD1 matches at 9 bases. The CDR3 is made up of 16 amino acids. V shed 1 base and J 0 bases; nucleotides not matched to a gene: 2. CDR1 and CDR2 from the germline V gene are SGHRS and YFSETQ. CDR3 in amino acids: CASSLMGQGAKNIQYF. Here the CDR3 DNA reads TGCGCCAGCAGCTTGATGGGACAGGGAGCCAAAAACATTCAGTACTTC.

There are a few counts of this clonotype. The genes are TRBV4-3 and TRBJ1-1, with no clear D. V shed 4 bases and J shed 1 base, with 16 bases lying between them. This CDR3 has 16 residues. The germline V gene has CDR1 LGHNA and CDR2 YSLEER. CDR3: CASSPSLSSPNTEAFF. CDR3 nucleotides: TGCGCCAGCAGCCCTTCTCTGTCCAGCCCGAACACTGAAGCTTTCTTT.